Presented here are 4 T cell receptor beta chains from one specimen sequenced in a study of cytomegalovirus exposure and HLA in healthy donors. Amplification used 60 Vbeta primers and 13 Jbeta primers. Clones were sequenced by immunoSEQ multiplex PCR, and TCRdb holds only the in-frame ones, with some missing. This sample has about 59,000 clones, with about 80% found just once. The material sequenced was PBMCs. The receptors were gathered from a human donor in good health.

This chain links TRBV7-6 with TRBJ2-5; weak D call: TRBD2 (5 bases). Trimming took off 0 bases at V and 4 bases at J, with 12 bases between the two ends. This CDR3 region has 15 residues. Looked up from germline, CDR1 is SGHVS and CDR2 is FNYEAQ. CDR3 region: CASSLANGIGETQYF. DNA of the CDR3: TGTGCCAGCAGCTTAGCGAACGGGATCGGAGAGACCCAGTACTTC.

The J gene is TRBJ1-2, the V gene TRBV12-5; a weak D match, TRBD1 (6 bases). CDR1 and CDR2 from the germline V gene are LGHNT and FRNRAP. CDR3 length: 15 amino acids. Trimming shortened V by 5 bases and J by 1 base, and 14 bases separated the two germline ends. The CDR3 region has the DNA TGTGCTAGTGGTGACGGACAGATGAATAACTATGGCTACACCTTC. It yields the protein CASGDGQMNNYGYTF.

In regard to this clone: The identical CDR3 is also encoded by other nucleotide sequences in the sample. The CDR3 DNA reads TGCGCCAGCAGCTTAGAAGGGGGAACCTACAATGAGCAGTTCTTC. Translation gives CASSLEGGTYNEQFF. The rearrangement joins TRBV5-1 to TRBJ2-1, with D possibly matching TRBD1 (6 bases). CDR3 length: 15 residues. Germline V CDR1 and CDR2: SGHRS, YFSETQ. V dropped 2 bases and J dropped 2 bases, with 11 bases sitting between them.

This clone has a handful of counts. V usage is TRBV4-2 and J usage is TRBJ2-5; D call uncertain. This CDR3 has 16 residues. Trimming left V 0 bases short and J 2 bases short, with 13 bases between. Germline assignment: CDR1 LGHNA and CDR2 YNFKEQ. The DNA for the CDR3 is TGTGCCAGCAGCCAAGATCCCCCCGGAGCTCAAGAGACCCAGTACTTC. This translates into CASSQDPPGAQETQYF.